Listed below are T cell receptor beta chains from one sample, sequenced in a study of T cells in localized non-small cell lung cancer. Data came from immunoSEQ multiplex PCR; TCRdb stores just in-frame clones and leaves some out. The table shows roughly 35,000 clones, with over 70% occurring only once. Here the sequenced sample was peripheral blood, taken before any cancer treatment. The receptors come from a woman between 35 and 70 years old with stage I lung adenocarcinoma. The CDR3 runs from the conserved cysteine through the conserved F or W. D genes are given only for firm matches. Size is omitted from some rows. Given values are once, few, many or a class for expanded clones.

J gene: TRBJ1-3
V gene: TRBV9
D gene: .
clone size: .
CDR3 protein: CASSVGNSGNTIYF
CDR3 DNA: TGTGCCAGCAGCGTGGGTAACTCTGGAAACACCATATATTTT

J gene: TRBJ1-1
V gene: TRBV29-1
D gene: TRBD1
clone size: .
CDR3 protein: CSVAGQGGAEAFF
CDR3 DNA: TGCAGCGTTGCGGGACAGGGGGGTGCTGAAGCTTTCTTT

J gene: TRBJ2-5
V gene: TRBV9
D gene: .
clone size: .
CDR3 protein: CASSVGARGRETQYF
CDR3 DNA: TGTGCCAGCAGCGTAGGGGCCCGGGGTCGAGAGACCCAGTACTTC

J gene: TRBJ1-1
V gene: TRBV18
D gene: .
clone size: .
CDR3 protein: CASTTGNTEAFF
CDR3 DNA: TGTGCCAGCACGACAGGGAACACTGAAGCTTTCTTT

J gene: TRBJ2-3
V gene: TRBV7-3
D gene: .
clone size: .
CDR3 protein: CASSRYQDTQYF
CDR3 DNA: TGTGCCAGCAGCCGTTACCAGGATACGCAGTATTTT

J gene: TRBJ1-1
V gene: TRBV5-1
D gene: TRBD1
clone size: .
CDR3 protein: CASSSPGGTEAFF
CDR3 DNA: TGCGCCAGCAGCTCCCCAGGGGGCACTGAAGCTTTCTTT

J gene: TRBJ2-6
V gene: TRBV11-1
D gene: .
clone size: .
CDR3 protein: CASSPRIRATSGANVLTF
CDR3 DNA: TGTGCCAGCAGCCCCAGAATAAGGGCAACCTCTGGGGCCAACGTCCTGACTTTC

J gene: TRBJ2-2
V gene: TRBV28
D gene: TRBD2
clone size: once
CDR3 protein: CASSPPGLAGVTGELFF
CDR3 DNA: TGTGCCAGCAGTCCTCCCGGACTAGCGGGAGTCACCGGGGAGCTGTTTTTT

J gene: TRBJ2-2
V gene: TRBV5-1
D gene: TRBD1
clone size: few
CDR3 protein: CASSLDRGAGELFF
CDR3 DNA: TGCGCCAGCAGCTTGGACAGGGGAGCCGGGGAGCTGTTTTTT

J gene: TRBJ1-5
V gene: TRBV5-4
D gene: .
clone size: .
CDR3 protein: CASSQGNQPQHF
CDR3 DNA: TGTGCCAGCAGCCAAGGCAATCAGCCCCAGCATTTT

J gene: TRBJ2-5
V gene: TRBV28
D gene: .
clone size: .
CDR3 protein: CASSLEIETQYF
CDR3 DNA: TGTGCCAGCAGTTTAGAGATTGAGACCCAGTACTTC

J gene: TRBJ2-3
V gene: TRBV5-1
D gene: TRBD1
clone size: .
CDR3 protein: CASSFYGDSGGRTDTQYF
CDR3 DNA: TGCGCCAGCAGCTTCTACGGAGATTCAGGGGGTCGCACAGATACGCAGTATTTT

J gene: TRBJ2-7
V gene: TRBV7-2
D gene: .
clone size: .
CDR3 protein: CASSLGISYEQYF
CDR3 DNA: TGTGCCAGCAGCTTAGGGATCTCCTACGAGCAGTACTTC

J gene: TRBJ2-7
V gene: TRBV5-1
D gene: .
clone size: once
CDR3 protein: CASSLLGTYEQYF
CDR3 DNA: TGCGCCAGCAGCTTGTTGGGCACCTACGAGCAGTACTTC

J gene: TRBJ2-7
V gene: TRBV21-1
D gene: .
clone size: .
CDR3 protein: CASSTLTSGIREQYF
CDR3 DNA: TGTGCCAGCAGCACACTGACTAGCGGGATCAGGGAGCAGTACTTC

J gene: TRBJ2-7
V gene: TRBV28
D gene: .
clone size: .
CDR3 protein: CASKPIVRDGSYEQYF
CDR3 DNA: TGTGCCAGCAAACCGATAGTCCGGGACGGCTCCTACGAGCAGTACTTC

J gene: TRBJ1-1
V gene: TRBV6-1
D gene: .
clone size: .
CDR3 protein: CASSDIFDTEAFF
CDR3 DNA: TGTGCCAGCAGTGACATCTTCGACACTGAAGCTTTCTTT

J gene: TRBJ1-4
V gene: TRBV27
D gene: .
clone size: .
CDR3 protein: CASSSTAAGEKLFF
CDR3 DNA: TGTGCCAGCAGTTCGACAGCCGCCGGTGAAAAACTGTTTTTT

J gene: TRBJ1-1
V gene: TRBV5-1
D gene: .
clone size: .
CDR3 protein: CASSLAPMNTEAFF
CDR3 DNA: TGCGCCAGCAGCTTGGCCCCTATGAACACTGAAGCTTTCTTT

J gene: TRBJ1-2
V gene: TRBV30
D gene: .
clone size: few
CDR3 protein: CACPRRSNYGYTF
CDR3 DNA: TGTGCCTGCCCCAGACGGAGTAACTATGGCTACACCTTC

J gene: TRBJ1-5
V gene: TRBV2
D gene: .
clone size: once
CDR3 protein: CASSAGGKSQPQHF
CDR3 DNA: TGTGCCAGCAGTGCGGGCGGCAAGAGTCAGCCCCAGCATTTT

J gene: TRBJ1-1
V gene: TRBV6-1
D gene: TRBD1
clone size: few
CDR3 protein: CASKRQGQPEAFF
CDR3 DNA: TGTGCCAGCAAGCGACAGGGCCAGCCTGAAGCTTTCTTT

J gene: TRBJ1-1
V gene: TRBV7-9
D gene: TRBD1
clone size: .
CDR3 protein: CASSLAGTGIVAEAFF
CDR3 DNA: TGTGCCAGCAGCCTCGCCGGGACAGGGATTGTCGCTGAAGCTTTCTTT

J gene: TRBJ1-1
V gene: TRBV10-3
D gene: .
clone size: .
CDR3 protein: CAISESVLAAGTEAFF
CDR3 DNA: TGTGCCATCAGTGAGTCGGTCCTGGCGGCGGGCACTGAAGCTTTCTTT

J gene: TRBJ2-5
V gene: TRBV29-1
D gene: .
clone size: .
CDR3 protein: CSVEPVATQETQYF
CDR3 DNA: TGCAGCGTTGAACCGGTAGCGACTCAAGAGACCCAGTACTTC

J gene: TRBJ2-6
V gene: TRBV18
D gene: TRBD1
clone size: .
CDR3 protein: CASSRISTGPGANVLTF
CDR3 DNA: TGTGCCAGCTCACGCATTTCGACAGGGCCTGGGGCCAACGTCCTGACTTTC

J gene: TRBJ1-2
V gene: TRBV19
D gene: .
clone size: .
CDR3 protein: CASRAQGYGYGYTF
CDR3 DNA: TGTGCCAGTAGGGCACAGGGTTACGGCTATGGCTACACCTTC

J gene: TRBJ1-2
V gene: TRBV28
D gene: .
clone size: .
CDR3 protein: CASSLRPLIVRFYGYTF
CDR3 DNA: TGTGCCAGCAGTTTACGTCCCCTCATCGTTCGCTTCTATGGCTACACCTTC

J gene: TRBJ2-3
V gene: TRBV5-5
D gene: TRBD2
clone size: once
CDR3 protein: CASSLVGLAGVRTITDTQYF
CDR3 DNA: TGTGCCAGCAGCTTGGTCGGATTAGCGGGAGTCCGTACAATCACAGATACGCAGTATTTT

J gene: TRBJ2-1
V gene: TRBV5-1
D gene: TRBD2
clone size: .
CDR3 protein: CASSGTSGPNEQFF
CDR3 DNA: TGCGCCAGCTCCGGGACTAGCGGGCCCAATGAGCAGTTCTTC

J gene: TRBJ2-1
V gene: TRBV19
D gene: .
clone size: .
CDR3 protein: CASSIAGKFDEQFF
CDR3 DNA: TGTGCCAGTAGTATAGCGGGAAAGTTCGATGAGCAGTTCTTC

J gene: TRBJ2-7
V gene: TRBV4-1
D gene: .
clone size: .
CDR3 protein: CASSQDLGLGTKVLYEQYF
CDR3 DNA: TGCGCCAGCAGCCAAGATCTTGGGTTGGGCACCAAGGTGCTCTACGAGCAGTACTTC

J gene: TRBJ2-7
V gene: TRBV6-4
D gene: TRBD1
clone size: .
CDR3 protein: CASSDELGGQGYEQYF
CDR3 DNA: TGTGCCAGCAGTGACGAGCTCGGCGGACAGGGATACGAGCAGTACTTC

J gene: TRBJ2-5
V gene: TRBV7-9
D gene: TRBD2
clone size: .
CDR3 protein: CASSWGLAGSETQYF
CDR3 DNA: TGTGCCAGCAGCTGGGGACTAGCGGGATCAGAGACCCAGTACTTC

J gene: TRBJ1-5
V gene: TRBV23-1
D gene: .
clone size: .
CDR3 protein: CASSQSGSGMRSNQPQHF
CDR3 DNA: TGCGCCAGCAGTCAATCCGGTTCAGGGATGCGGAGCAATCAGCCCCAGCATTTT

J gene: TRBJ2-2
V gene: TRBV19
D gene: .
clone size: .
CDR3 protein: CASSIMGGGTGELFF
CDR3 DNA: TGTGCCAGTAGTATAATGGGGGGAGGCACCGGGGAGCTGTTTTTT

J gene: TRBJ1-1
V gene: TRBV7-3
D gene: TRBD1
clone size: .
CDR3 protein: CASSSTGGRGNTEAFF
CDR3 DNA: TGTGCCAGCAGCTCTACAGGGGGCAGGGGAAACACTGAAGCTTTCTTT

J gene: TRBJ2-7
V gene: TRBV5-1
D gene: .
clone size: .
CDR3 protein: CASSLISGAAYEQYF
CDR3 DNA: TGCGCCAGCAGCTTGATTTCAGGGGCGGCCTACGAGCAGTACTTC